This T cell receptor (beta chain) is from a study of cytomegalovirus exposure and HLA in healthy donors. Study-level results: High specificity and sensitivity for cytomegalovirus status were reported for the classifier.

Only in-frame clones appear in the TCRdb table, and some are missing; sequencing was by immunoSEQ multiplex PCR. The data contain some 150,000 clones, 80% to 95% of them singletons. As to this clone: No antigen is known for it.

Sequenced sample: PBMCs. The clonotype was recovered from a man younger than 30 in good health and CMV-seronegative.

The CDR3 nucleotides are TGTGCCAGCAGCCCTCGCCGACAGATGACCTACGAGCAGTACTTC. This encodes CASSPRRQMTYEQYF. This chain uses TRBV13 with TRBJ2-7; D perhaps matches TRBD1 (5 bases). Trimming took 5 bases from V and 2 from J, leaving 16 bases between them. Germline CDR1 reads PRHDT; CDR2 reads FYEKMQ (reference sequence). The CDR3 is 15 residues long.